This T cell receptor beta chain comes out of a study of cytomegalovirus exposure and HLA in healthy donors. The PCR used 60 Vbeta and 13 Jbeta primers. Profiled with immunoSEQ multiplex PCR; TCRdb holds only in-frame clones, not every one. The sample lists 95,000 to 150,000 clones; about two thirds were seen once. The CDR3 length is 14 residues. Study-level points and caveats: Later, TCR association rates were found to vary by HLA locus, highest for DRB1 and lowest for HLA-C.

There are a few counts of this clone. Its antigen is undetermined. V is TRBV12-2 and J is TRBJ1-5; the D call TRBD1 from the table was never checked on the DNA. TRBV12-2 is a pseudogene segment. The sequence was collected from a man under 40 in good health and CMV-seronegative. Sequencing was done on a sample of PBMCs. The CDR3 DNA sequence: TGTGCAAGTCGCCAGGGACAGTGGTTTCAGCCCCAGCATTTT. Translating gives CASRQGQWFQPQHF.